These 14 T cell receptor beta chains were all obtained from the same sample, sequenced in a study of CD8+CD57+ T cells in acquired aplastic anemia (dated by TCRdb to the late 2010s). The patients picked for sequencing were ones in whom flow cytometry had shown an expansion of CD8+CD57+ cells. TCRdb lists the instrument as Illumina HiSeq 2000. Genomic DNA served as template for TCR beta VDJ combination and CDR3 sequence profiling. Using fastp at Q25 and MiXCR, TCRdb reprocessed the public reads and kept productive beta chains. Each CDR3 protein appears once, grouped with its most common genes and DNA. This sample has just over 450,000 distinct CDR3 sequences in its table, and less than 35% of those were observed once. The ten largest clones add up to around 0.82% of the sample. The sequencing input was sorted CD4+, CD8+, or CD8+CD57+ T cells (not recorded which) from PBMCs. The receptors were sampled from a human donor with aplastic anemia.

This clonotype was recorded at least ten times. The CDR3 loop reads CASSILGLYTEAFF. The CDR3 bases are TGTGCCAGTAGTATTCTCGGACTTTACACTGAAGCTTTCTTT. The V and J genes are TRBV19 and TRBJ1-1; D is unresolved. This CDR3 has 14 residues. V lost 3 bases, J lost 3 bases, and 11 bases lay in between. Germline CDR1 LNHDA, CDR2 SQIVND (reference sequence).

The chain is built from TRBV15 and TRBJ2-7; 8 bases are shared with TRBD1. The V gene end was trimmed by 3 bases and the J gene end by 6 bases; junction bases not matched to a gene: 13. Germline loops: CDR1 LNHNV, CDR2 YYDKDF (reference sequence). This CDR3 comprises 16 residues. The chain's CDR3 is CATSREDRDRPLEQYF. As DNA, the CDR3 is TGTGCCACCAGCAGGGAGGATCGGGACAGGCCTCTCGAGCAGTACTTC.

Points on this clonotype: Sequence at one end of the junction differs from germline and may be a read error. This rearrangement joins TRBV7-2 to TRBJ1-3, with D unresolved. The germline V gene encodes CDR1 SGHTA and CDR2 FQGNSA. This CDR3 comprises 14 residues. The CDR3 is CAGSSGLSGNTIYF. Written as DNA, the CDR3 is TGTGCCGGCAGCTCCGGGCTCTCTGGAAACACCATATATTTT.

This clonotype was detected a few times. The chain has TRBV30 and TRBJ2-7; D perhaps matches TRBD2 (5 bases). Germline assignment: CDR1 GTSNPN and CDR2 SVGIG (reference sequence). The CDR3 is 14 residues long. Trimming took off 3 bases at V and 0 bases at J, with 12 bases between the two ends. CDR3 nucleotide sequence: TGTGCCTGGAGGTCGGGGTCCCCCTCCTACGAGCAGTACTTC. As protein: CAWRSGSPSYEQYF.

Concerning this clonotype itself: Since a much larger clone is just one base distant, this may be a read error. CDR3 nucleotide sequence: TGTGCCACAACTGACCGCGGGGGTGCGGGCACTGAAGCTTTCTTT. Translation: CATTDRGGAGTEAFF. The genes are TRBV19 and TRBJ1-1; D may be TRBD1 (5 bases). This CDR3 region has 15 residues. Germline CDR1 and CDR2: LNHDA and SQIVND (reference sequence). V lost 10 bases and J 4 bases, leaving 22 bases between the germline ends.

This clonotype was detected many times. V gene TRBV15 combines with J gene TRBJ1-5; D call uncertain. V was pared by 10 bases and J by 0 bases, with 22 bases between. The CDR3 runs to 17 residues. Per the germline V gene, CDR1 is LNHNV and CDR2 is YYDKDF (reference sequence). Written as DNA, the CDR3 is TGTGCCAGCCCGCGGGGATTGGATTTACATAGCAATCAGCCCCAGCATTTT. Amino acid sequence: CASPRGLDLHSNQPQHF. Based on the CDR3 plus reference TRBV15 and TRBJ1-5, the full variable domain is DAMVIQNPRYQVTQFGKPVTLSCSQTLNHNVMYWYQQKSSQAPKLLFHYYDKDFNNEADTPDNFQSRRPNTSFCFLDIRSPGLGDTAMYLCASPRGLDLHSNQPQHFGDGTRLSIL.

This clonotype occurred a few times. This chain uses TRBV7-9 with TRBJ2-1; D not certain. CDR1 and CDR2 (germline): SEHNR, FQNEAQ (reference sequence). The CDR3 runs to 16 residues. V was trimmed by 3 bases and J by 0 bases, leaving 12 bases between them. The CDR3 bases are TGTGCCAGCAGCTTTCTCGTCGGAAGCTCCTACAATGAGCAGTTCTTC. Its translation is CASSFLVGSSYNEQFF.

In nucleotides, the CDR3 is TGTGCCAGCAGCTTTAACAGGGGTGGAAACACCATATATTTT. It encodes CASSFNRGGNTIYF. V usage is TRBV11-2 and J usage is TRBJ1-3; TRBD1 matches 7 bases. CDR3 size: 14 residues. Trimming at V came to 3 bases and at J to 3 bases, leaving 2 bases not matched to a gene. The germline gives CDR1 SGHAT, CDR2 FQNNGV. The variable domain in full, completed from reference TRBV11-2 and TRBJ1-3, reads EAGVAQSPRYKIIEKRQSVAFWCNPISGHATLYWYQQILGQGPKLLIQFQNNGVVDDSQLPKDRFSAERLKGVDSTLKIQPAKLEDSAVYLCASSFNRGGNTIYFGEGSWLTVV.

The CDR3 DNA is TGTGCCAGCAGTTACGGGGGGACTAGCGGTAGCACAGATACGCAGTATTTT. Translation: CASSYGGTSGSTDTQYF. The rearrangement uses TRBV6-2 or TRBV6-3 and TRBJ2-3; TRBD2 aligns across 11 bases. J was trimmed by 0 bases and V by 2 bases; bases with no gene match: 4. Germline V lookup: CDR1 MNHEY, CDR2 SVGEGT. This CDR3 comprises 17 residues.

V and J are TRBV9 and TRBJ1-5; no clear D. Germline-derived CDR1 and CDR2 are SGDLS and YYNGEE. Trimming removed 4 bases at V and 5 bases at J, with 13 bases between. The CDR3 runs 14 residues. The CDR3 reads CASSPSDGHQPQHF. CDR3 DNA sequence: TGTGCCAGCAGCCCGTCAGACGGGCATCAGCCCCAGCATTTT.

The chain couples TRBV24-1 to TRBJ2-7, with a tentative D call TRBD2 (5 bases). Trimming cost V 6 bases and J 0 bases, with 11 bases left between them. Germline lookup yields CDR1 KGHDR and CDR2 SFDVKD. CDR3 length equals 14 residues. The CDR3 protein is CATSSFGVSYEQYF. The CDR3 coding sequence is TGTGCCACCAGTTCATTCGGGGTCTCCTACGAGCAGTACTTC.

V and J are TRBV7-9 and TRBJ2-7; no definite D call. CDR3 length: 12 residues. Germline V gene sequence: CDR1 SEHNR, CDR2 FQNEAQ (reference sequence). Trimming stripped 2 bases from V and 4 bases from J, with 6 bases between. The CDR3 spells CASSLQRYEQYF. The CDR3 DNA reads TGTGCCAGCAGCTTACAGAGGTACGAGCAGTACTTC.

CDR3 protein: CASITFDSGELFF. CDR3 nucleotides: TGTGCCAGCATCACATTCGACAGCGGGGAGCTGTTTTTT. This chain links TRBV10-3 with TRBJ2-2; weak D call: TRBD1 (5 bases). This CDR3 comprises 13 residues. Trimming stripped 10 bases from V and 7 bases from J, with 16 bases between. Per the germline V gene, CDR1 is ENHRY and CDR2 is SYGVKD.

The rearrangement joins TRBV5-6 to TRBJ2-7; D may correspond to TRBD1 or TRBD2 (7 bases each). The V end lost 2 bases, the J end lost 6 bases, and 9 bases lay between the germline ends. This CDR3 is 12 amino acids long. Germline V gene lookup returns CDR1 SGHDT and CDR2 YYEEEE. This CDR3 is CASSFRGGEQYF. The CDR3 nucleotides read TGTGCCAGCAGCTTCAGGGGGGGCGAGCAGTACTTC.